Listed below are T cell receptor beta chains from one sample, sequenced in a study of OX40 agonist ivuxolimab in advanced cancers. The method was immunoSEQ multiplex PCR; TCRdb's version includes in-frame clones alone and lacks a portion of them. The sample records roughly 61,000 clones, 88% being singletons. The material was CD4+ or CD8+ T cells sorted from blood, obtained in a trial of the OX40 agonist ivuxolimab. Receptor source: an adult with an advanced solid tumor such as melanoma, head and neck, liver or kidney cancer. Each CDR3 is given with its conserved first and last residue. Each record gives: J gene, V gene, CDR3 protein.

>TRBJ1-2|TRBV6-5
CASSYDGQNYGYTF
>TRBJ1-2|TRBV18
CASSPEGQMNYGYTF
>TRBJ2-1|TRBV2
CASIPWREGEQFF
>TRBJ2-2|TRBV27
CASSLFRDILVTGELFF
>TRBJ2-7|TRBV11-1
CASSLADGQIYEQYF
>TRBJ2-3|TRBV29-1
CSGRTPADTQYF
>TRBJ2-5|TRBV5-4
CASSVGEGAGQETQYF
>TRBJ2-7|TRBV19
CASSIRDRGNYEQYF
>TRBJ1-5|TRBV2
CASSEGHESNQPQHF
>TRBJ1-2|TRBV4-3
CASSRGWDRDYYGYTF
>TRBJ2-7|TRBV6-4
CASSDYEQYF
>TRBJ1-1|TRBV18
CASSPPTGENTEAFF
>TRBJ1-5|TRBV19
CASSIGAKDNQPQHF
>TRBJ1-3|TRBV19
CASALQAYSGNTIYF
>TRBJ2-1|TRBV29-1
CSVHREGARMNNEQFF
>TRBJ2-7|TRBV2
CASRAGGRYEQYF
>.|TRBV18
CASSPQPTSGSSYEQYF